The following is a T cell receptor beta chain sequence with its context. This sample is drawn from a study of tissue T cells after allogeneic stem cell transplantation. Study at large: Pathologist review favored tissue samples showing histologically apparent lymphocytes.

Sequencing of TCRbeta CDR3 at survey depth gave sequences and template counts. TCRdb's table, derived via immunoSEQ multiplex PCR, lists solely in-frame clones and lacks some. The data hold 1,000 to 1,500 clones, with roughly 70% observed a single time. GI sites, liver, skin and spleen were taken after median 9.75 post-mortem hours. V lost 3 bases and J 0 bases, leaving 12 bases between the germline ends. Per germline, CDR1 LNHNV and CDR2 YYDKDF (reference sequence). The CDR3 contains 16 residues. The sample consisted of spleen tissue, taken at autopsy. The chain links TRBV15 to TRBJ1-3, with D possibly being TRBD1 (5 bases). This sequence was found in an older male patient with steroid-refractory graft-versus-host disease after an allogeneic stem cell transplant. Part of the T cell pool may stem from the graft donor. The CDR3 DNA is TGTGCCACCAGCAGCTCCGGGGGGATCTCTGGAAACACCATATATTTT. It yields the protein CATSSSGGISGNTIYF.